Shown below are 21 T cell receptor beta chains from a single sample sequenced in a study of blood T cells in healthy people across ages. Together with a sample-barcoded 5' primer, a J-beta primer mix was included in a second PCR lasting about 6 to 11 cycles. TCRdb itself ran the 5' RACE reads through MiXCR, one entry per CDR3 protein. This sample has hundreds of thousands of distinct CDR3 sequences, with more than 40% found just once. The sample was blood. The receptors were sampled from a woman between 55 and 75 years old in good health.

This sequence joins TRBV14 and TRBJ2-6; possibly TRBD1 or TRBD2 for D (5 bases each). Germline CDR1 and CDR2: SGHDN and FVKESK. V lost 0 bases and J 2 bases, leaving 8 bases between the germline ends. The CDR3 consists of 16 residues. CDR3 DNA: TGTGCCAGCAGCCAAGATGAGGGACCTGGGGCCAACGTCCTGACTTTC. Translated, it gives CASSQDEGPGANVLTF.

This clonotype was counted at least ten times. This chain joins TRBV4-3 and TRBJ2-3; D may correspond to TRBD1 or TRBD2 (5 bases each). The CDR3 is 13 amino acids. Trimming cost V 0 bases and J 10 bases, with 11 bases left between them. Germline assignment: CDR1 LGHNA and CDR2 YSLEER. The CDR3 here is CASSQDGTSAQYF. For the CDR3, the DNA is TGCGCCAGCAGCCAAGATGGGACGTCGGCGCAGTATTTT.

The rearrangement links TRBV5-1 to TRBJ2-2; 8 nucleotides match TRBD1. The J segment lost 0 bases and the V segment lost 4 bases, leaving 2 bases of the junction unmatched. The CDR3 runs 15 residues. In germline, CDR1 is SGHRS, CDR2 YFSETQ. CDR3 in DNA: TGCGCCAGCAGCATACAGGGGGCGAACACCGGGGAGCTGTTTTTT. It translates to CASSIQGANTGELFF.

The chain recombines TRBV5-1 with TRBJ1-6, with TRBD1 as a possible D gene (5 bases). Germline values: CDR1 SGHRS, CDR2 YFSETQ. CDR3 size: 15 residues. The V gene lost 0 bases and the J gene lost 5 bases, with 9 bases spanning the gap. This CDR3 is CASSLVQDNNSPLHF. The CDR3 DNA is TGCGCCAGCAGCTTGGTACAGGACAATAATTCACCCCTCCACTTT.

The genes are TRBV18 and TRBJ2-3; 7 positions match TRBD2. This CDR3 is built from 16 residues. J gave up 2 bases and V 3 bases, and 8 bases lay outside the gene matches. From germline, CDR1 is KGHSH and CDR2 LQKENI. The CDR3 DNA is TGTGCCAGCTCACCGCCCTCTAGCGGCTCCACAGATACGCAGTATTTT. Amino acid sequence: CASSPPSSGSTDTQYF. Variable domain in full (rest from reference TRBV18 and TRBJ2-3): NAGVMQNPRHLVRRRGQEARLRCSPMKGHSHVYWYRQLPEEGLKFMVYLQKENIIDESGMPKERFSAEFPKEGPSILRIQQVVRGDSAAYFCASSPPSSGSTDTQYFGPGTRLTVL.

This chain joins TRBV6-1 and TRBJ1-2, with TRBD1 as a possible D gene (6 bases). The CDR3 totals 14 residues. V was pared by 2 bases and J by 7 bases, with 14 bases between. The germline CDR1 and CDR2 sequences are MNHNS and SASEGT. The CDR3 reads CASSELAGVFGYTF. The CDR3 nucleotides read TGTGCCAGCAGTGAACTAGCAGGGGTCTTTGGCTACACCTTC.

This clonotype was found a few times. The chain combines TRBV7-8 with TRBJ1-2; a weak D match, TRBD1 (6 bases). Deletions cut 2 bases from V and 2 bases from J, with 12 bases between. The CDR3 is 15 amino acids. Looked up from germline, CDR1 is SGHVS and CDR2 is FQNEAQ. The CDR3 nucleotides are TGTGCCAGCAGCTTACGACAGGAGATGAACTATGGCTACACCTTC. This gives the protein CASSLRQEMNYGYTF. Based on the CDR3 plus reference TRBV7-8 and TRBJ1-2, the full variable domain is GAGVSQSPRYKVAKRGQDVALRCDPISGHVSLFWYQQALGQGPEFLTYFQNEAQLDKSGLPSDRFFAERPEGSVSTLKIQRTQQEDSAVYLCASSLRQEMNYGYTFGSGTRLTVV.

J is TRBJ2-4 and V is TRBV28, with 13 bases matching TRBD2. Germline loops: CDR1 MDHEN, CDR2 SYDVKM. The CDR3 totals 14 residues. The J segment lost 13 bases and the V segment lost 6 bases, leaving 9 bases of the junction unmatched. For the CDR3, the DNA is TGTGCCAGCAGAGGCGAACTAGCGGGGGGGGAGCAGTACTTC. Its protein product is CASRGELAGGEQYF.

This clonotype was seen only once. V and J are TRBV7-8 and TRBJ2-5; 9 bases are a match to TRBD1. The length of the CDR3 is 16 residues. V lost 1 base, J lost 13 bases, and 16 bases stayed unmatched. Per the germline V gene, CDR1 is SGHVS and CDR2 is FQNEAQ. DNA of the CDR3: TGTGCCAGCAGCTTAGAGGGGGGGACAGGGTCCTACGAGCGGTACTTC. Amino acid sequence: CASSLEGGTGSYERYF.

This clonotype came up a few times. The CDR3 protein is CASSLDLAGEETQYF. DNA for the CDR3: TGCGCCAGCAGCTTGGACCTAGCGGGAGAAGAGACCCAGTACTTC. This chain uses TRBV5-1 with TRBJ2-5; TRBD2 matches 10 bases. CDR3 length equals 15 residues. Germline V gene lookup returns CDR1 SGHRS and CDR2 YFSETQ. Unmatched junction bases numbered 2, after V lost 0 bases and J lost 3 bases.

Turning to this clonotype: It may be a read error: a sequence one base away is much more abundant. The chain's CDR3 is CSAQGWAAYEQYF. The DNA for the CDR3 is TGCAGTGCGCAGGGCTGGGCTGCCTACGAGCAGTACTTC. The rearrangement joins TRBV20-1 to TRBJ2-7, with a tentative D call TRBD1 (5 bases). The CDR3 runs to 13 residues. The V end was cut by 6 bases, the J end by 2 bases, with 14 bases between. Germline CDR1 DFQATT, CDR2 SNEGSKA (reference sequence).

This clonotype came up a few times. CDR3 sequence (DNA): TGTGCCAGCAGTTACCGACGACAGGGGGTCCCAGACTATCCCATCTACGAGCAGTACTTC. Translating gives CASSYRRQGVPDYPIYEQYF. This chain joins TRBV6-2 or TRBV6-3 and TRBJ2-7; TRBD1 aligns across 9 bases. Germline V gives CDR1 MNHEY, CDR2 SVGEGT. This CDR3 contains 20 residues. The trim removed 2 bases at V and 3 bases at J, leaving 20 bases unmatched.

The chain has TRBV18 and TRBJ2-7; TRBD2 agrees at 9 bases. V shed 3 bases, J shed 11 bases, and the junction held 11 bases outside the gene matches. The CDR3 spans 14 residues. CDR1 KGHSH and CDR2 LQKENI come from the germline V gene. The CDR3 here is CASSPGLAGETKYF. The CDR3 nucleotides read TGTGCCAGCTCACCGGGACTAGCTGGAGAGACCAAGTACTTC.

The gene calls are TRBV3-1 and TRBJ1-2; D not certain. CDR1 is LGHDT and CDR2 is YNNKEL in the germline V gene (reference sequence). The CDR3 has 13 amino acids. The germline V and J ends were trimmed by 0 bases and 7 bases, with 9 bases remaining between them. In DNA, the CDR3 is TGTGCCAGCAGCCAAGATATGGGTAGTGGCTACACCTTC. Residues: CASSQDMGSGYTF.

The genes are TRBV6-6 and TRBJ2-7; D may be TRBD1 (6 bases). The CDR3 totals 17 residues. The V gene's germline CDR1 is MNHNY and CDR2 SVGAGI (reference sequence). Trimming removed 4 bases from V and 2 bases from J, with 21 bases in between. CDR3 in amino acids: CASSSPSGGTRPYEQYF. The DNA of the CDR3 is TGTGCCAGCAGTTCCCCCTCTGGTGGGACACGCCCCTACGAGCAGTACTTC.

The CDR3 loop is CASSSRRVTNEQFF. As DNA, the CDR3 is TGTGCCAGCAGTAGCAGGAGGGTCACTAATGAGCAGTTCTTC. The chain uses TRBV6-2 or TRBV6-3 and TRBJ2-1; D possibly corresponds to TRBD2 (6 bases). CDR3 length: 14 residues. Trimming stripped 5 bases from V and 7 bases from J, with 15 bases between. Per germline, CDR1 MNHEY and CDR2 SVGEGT.

V and J are TRBV7-9 and TRBJ1-2, with 10 positions matching TRBD1. The CDR3 runs 12 residues. With V trimmed by 7 bases and J by 6 bases, 2 bases remained unmatched. Looked up from germline, CDR1 is SEHNR and CDR2 is FQNEAQ (reference sequence). CDR3 region: CASIGTGDGYTF. The CDR3 coding sequence is TGTGCCAGCATCGGGACAGGGGATGGCTACACCTTC.

The CDR3 spells CASSVGTSGSNGREQFF. As DNA, the CDR3 is TGTGCCAGCAGCGTTGGGACTAGCGGGAGTAACGGGCGTGAGCAGTTCTTC. The rearrangement joins TRBV9 to TRBJ2-1; 14 bases match TRBD2. The V and J ends lost 2 bases and 9 bases, in that order; junction bases with no gene match: 10. Germline V lookup: CDR1 SGDLS, CDR2 YYNGEE. This CDR3 has 17 amino acids.

This clonotype was picked up many times. This chain uses TRBV4-1 with TRBJ2-7; D may correspond to TRBD1 or TRBD2 (5 bases each). CDR3 length: 14 residues. Looked up from germline, CDR1 is MGHRA and CDR2 is YSYEKL. V lost 4 bases, J lost 5 bases, and 15 bases lay in between. The CDR3 bases are TGCGCCAGCAGCCGAGGGGACCCACCCAACGAGCAGTACTTC. It translates to CASSRGDPPNEQYF.

In its sample, this clonotype was seen a few times. V gene TRBV7-2 combines with J gene TRBJ1-2; 7 nucleotides align to TRBD1. Germline assignment: CDR1 SGHTA and CDR2 FQGNSA. The CDR3 totals 15 residues. Losses at the gene ends were 5 bases for V and 3 bases for J; bases not matched to a gene: 9. The CDR3 DNA reads TGTGCCAGCAGCCCTCACAGGGGAGTGGACTATGGCTACACCTTC. Translation: CASSPHRGVDYGYTF.

This chain joins TRBV5-4 and TRBJ1-2; TRBD1 might be the D (5 bases). With 0 bases removed from V and 6 bases from J, the gap between germline ends came to 15 bases. Per germline, CDR1 SGHNT and CDR2 YYREEE (reference sequence). The CDR3 totals 15 residues. The DNA for the CDR3 is TGTGCCAGCAGCTTGGCCGAGACTCCGGGGGATGGCTACACCTTC. Translated, it gives CASSLAETPGDGYTF.